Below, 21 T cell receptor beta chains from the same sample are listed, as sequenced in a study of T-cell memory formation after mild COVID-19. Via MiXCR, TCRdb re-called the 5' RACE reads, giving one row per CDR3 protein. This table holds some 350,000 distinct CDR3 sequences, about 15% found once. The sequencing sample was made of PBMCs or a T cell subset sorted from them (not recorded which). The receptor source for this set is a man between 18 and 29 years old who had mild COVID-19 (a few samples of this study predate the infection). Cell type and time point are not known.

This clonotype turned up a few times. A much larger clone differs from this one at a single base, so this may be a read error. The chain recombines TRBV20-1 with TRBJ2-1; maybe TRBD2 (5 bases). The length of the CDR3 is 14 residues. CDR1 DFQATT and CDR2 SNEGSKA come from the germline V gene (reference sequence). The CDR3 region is CSARTGISSGEQSF. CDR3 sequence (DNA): TGCAGTGCTAGAACCGGGATATCCTCGGGTGAGCAGTCCTTC.

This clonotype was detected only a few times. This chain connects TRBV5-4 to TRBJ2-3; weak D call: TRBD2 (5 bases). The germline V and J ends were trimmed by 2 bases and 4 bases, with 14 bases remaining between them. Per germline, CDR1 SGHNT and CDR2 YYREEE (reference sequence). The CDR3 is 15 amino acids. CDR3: CASSFDLAQADTQYF. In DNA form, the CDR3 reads TGTGCCAGCAGCTTCGACCTAGCTCAGGCAGATACGCAGTATTTT.

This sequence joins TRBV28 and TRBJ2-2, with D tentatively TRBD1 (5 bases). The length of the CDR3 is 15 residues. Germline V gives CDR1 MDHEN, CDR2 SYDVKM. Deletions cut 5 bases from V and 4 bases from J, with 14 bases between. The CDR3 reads CASSVAVQGTGELFF. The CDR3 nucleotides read TGTGCCAGCAGTGTGGCCGTCCAGGGCACCGGGGAGCTGTTTTTT.

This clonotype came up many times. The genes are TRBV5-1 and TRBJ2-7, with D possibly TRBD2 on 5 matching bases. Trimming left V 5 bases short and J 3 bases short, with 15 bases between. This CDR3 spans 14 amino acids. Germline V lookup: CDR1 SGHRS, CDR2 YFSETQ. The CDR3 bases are TGCGCCAGCAGTCTCCCGGACTCCCTCTACGAGCAGTACTTC. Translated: CASSLPDSLYEQYF. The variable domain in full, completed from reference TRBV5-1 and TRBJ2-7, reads KAGVTQTPRYLIKTRGQQVTLSCSPISGHRSVSWYQQTPGQGLQFLFEYFSETQRNKGNFPGRFSGRQFSNSRSEMNVSTLELGDSALYLCASSLPDSLYEQYFGPGTRLTVT.

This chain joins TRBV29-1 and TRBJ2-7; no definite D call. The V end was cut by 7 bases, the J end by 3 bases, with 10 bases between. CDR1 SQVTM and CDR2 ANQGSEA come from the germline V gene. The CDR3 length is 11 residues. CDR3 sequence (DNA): TGCAGCGCTCGCGCACACTACGAGCAGTACTTC. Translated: CSARAHYEQYF.

CDR3 region: CASSLLGPYNEQFF. CDR3 in DNA: TGTGCCAGCAGCTTACTCGGGCCATACAATGAGCAGTTCTTC. The genes are TRBV7-6 and TRBJ2-1; D is ambiguous. This CDR3 spans 14 amino acids. CDR1 and CDR2 (germline): SGHVS, FNYEAQ. V was trimmed by 2 bases and J by 4 bases, leaving 9 bases between them.

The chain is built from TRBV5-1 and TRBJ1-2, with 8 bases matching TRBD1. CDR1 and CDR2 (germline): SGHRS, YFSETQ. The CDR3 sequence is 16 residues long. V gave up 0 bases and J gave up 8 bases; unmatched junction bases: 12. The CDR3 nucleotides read TGCGCCAGCAGCTTGGGCCACGACAGGGGTCGGAGAGGCTACACCTTC. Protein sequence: CASSLGHDRGRRGYTF.

DNA of the CDR3: TGCAGTGCCTCACGAGGGGGACCCAAGTTACCCTACGAGCAGTACTTC. This codes for CSASRGGPKLPYEQYF. This chain links TRBV20-1 with TRBJ2-7; a possible D gene is TRBD1 (6 bases). Germline V CDR1 and CDR2: DFQATT, SNEGSKA (reference sequence). V was clipped by 6 bases and J by 2 bases, with 23 bases between them. The length of the CDR3 is 16 residues.

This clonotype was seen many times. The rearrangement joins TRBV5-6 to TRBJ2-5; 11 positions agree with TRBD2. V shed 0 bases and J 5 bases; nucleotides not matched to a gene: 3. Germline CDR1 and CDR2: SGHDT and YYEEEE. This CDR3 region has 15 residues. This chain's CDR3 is CASSLASGGFETQYF. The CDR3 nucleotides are TGTGCCAGCAGCTTGGCTAGCGGGGGGTTCGAGACCCAGTACTTC.

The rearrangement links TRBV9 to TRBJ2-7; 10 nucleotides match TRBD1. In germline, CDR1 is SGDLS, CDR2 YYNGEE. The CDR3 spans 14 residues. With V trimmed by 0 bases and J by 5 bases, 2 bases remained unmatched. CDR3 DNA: TGTGCCAGCAGCGTAGGGGACAGGGGCAACGAGCAGTACTTC. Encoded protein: CASSVGDRGNEQYF.

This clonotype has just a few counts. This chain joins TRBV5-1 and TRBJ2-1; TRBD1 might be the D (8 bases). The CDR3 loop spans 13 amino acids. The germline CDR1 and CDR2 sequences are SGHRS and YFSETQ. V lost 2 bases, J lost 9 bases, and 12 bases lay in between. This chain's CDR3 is CASSFNRGGEQFF. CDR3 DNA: TGCGCCAGCAGCTTCAACAGGGGGGGTGAGCAGTTCTTC.

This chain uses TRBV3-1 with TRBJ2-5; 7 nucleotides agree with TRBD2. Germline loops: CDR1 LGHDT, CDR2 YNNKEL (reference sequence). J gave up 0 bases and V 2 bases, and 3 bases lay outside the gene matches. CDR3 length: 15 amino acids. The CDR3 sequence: CASSQKLADQETQYF. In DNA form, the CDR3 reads TGTGCCAGCAGCCAAAAGCTAGCGGACCAAGAGACCCAGTACTTC.

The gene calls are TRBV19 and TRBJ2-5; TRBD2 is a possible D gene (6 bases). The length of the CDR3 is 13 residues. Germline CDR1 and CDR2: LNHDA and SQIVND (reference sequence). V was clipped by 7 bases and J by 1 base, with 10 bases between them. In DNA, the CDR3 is TGTGCCAGTATGGGACTTTCCCAAGAGACCCAGTACTTC. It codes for CASMGLSQETQYF.

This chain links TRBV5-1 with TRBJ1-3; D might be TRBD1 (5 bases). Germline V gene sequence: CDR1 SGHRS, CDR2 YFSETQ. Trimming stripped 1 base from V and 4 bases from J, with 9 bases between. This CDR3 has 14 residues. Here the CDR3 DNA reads TGCGCCAGCAGCTTGTTGGGGGTAGGAAACACCATATATTTT. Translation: CASSLLGVGNTIYF. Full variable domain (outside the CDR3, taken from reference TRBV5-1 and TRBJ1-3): KAGVTQTPRYLIKTRGQQVTLSCSPISGHRSVSWYQQTPGQGLQFLFEYFSETQRNKGNFPGRFSGRQFSNSRSEMNVSTLELGDSALYLCASSLLGVGNTIYFGEGSWLTVV.

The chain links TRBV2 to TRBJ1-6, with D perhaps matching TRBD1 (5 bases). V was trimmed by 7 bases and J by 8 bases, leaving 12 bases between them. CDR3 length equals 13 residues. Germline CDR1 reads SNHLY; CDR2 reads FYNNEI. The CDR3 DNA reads TGTGCCAGCACGTTGAGGGGATATTCACCCCTCCACTTT. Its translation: CASTLRGYSPLHF.

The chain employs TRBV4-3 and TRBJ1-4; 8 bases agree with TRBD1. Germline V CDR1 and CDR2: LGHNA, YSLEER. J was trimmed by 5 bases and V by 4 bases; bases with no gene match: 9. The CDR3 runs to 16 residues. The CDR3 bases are TGCGCCAGCAGCCGAAAGAAACGGACAGGGAATGAAAAACTGTTTTTT. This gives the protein CASSRKKRTGNEKLFF.

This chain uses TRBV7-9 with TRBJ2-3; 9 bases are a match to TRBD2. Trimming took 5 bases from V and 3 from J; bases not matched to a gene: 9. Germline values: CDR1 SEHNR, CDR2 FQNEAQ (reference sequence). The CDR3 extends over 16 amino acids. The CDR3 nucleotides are TGTGCCAGCAGCCTTGCGAGCGGGGGGCAGACAGATACGCAGTATTTT. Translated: CASSLASGGQTDTQYF.

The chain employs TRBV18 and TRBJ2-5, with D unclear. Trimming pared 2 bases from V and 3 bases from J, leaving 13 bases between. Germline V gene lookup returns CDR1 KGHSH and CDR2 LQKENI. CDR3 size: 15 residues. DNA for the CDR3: TGTGCCAGCTCACCAAGCGCTCGGACGGAAGAGACCCAGTACTTC. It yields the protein CASSPSARTEETQYF.

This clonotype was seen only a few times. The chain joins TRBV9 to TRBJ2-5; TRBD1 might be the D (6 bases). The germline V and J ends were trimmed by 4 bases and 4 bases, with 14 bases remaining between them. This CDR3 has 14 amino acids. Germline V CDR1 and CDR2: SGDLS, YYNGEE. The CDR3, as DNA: TGTGCCAGCAGCCCGAGGGGGATCCCAGAGACCCAGTACTTC. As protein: CASSPRGIPETQYF.

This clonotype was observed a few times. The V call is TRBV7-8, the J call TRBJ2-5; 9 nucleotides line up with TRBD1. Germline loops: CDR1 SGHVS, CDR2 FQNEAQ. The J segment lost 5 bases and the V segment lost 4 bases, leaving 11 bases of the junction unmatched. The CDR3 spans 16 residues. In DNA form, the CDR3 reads TGTGCCAGCAGCTCGAGGACAGGGGTCCTTTGGGAGACCCAGTACTTC. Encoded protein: CASSSRTGVLWETQYF.

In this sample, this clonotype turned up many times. The CDR3 here is CASRAGLAGGLSQETQYF. DNA of the CDR3: TGTGCCAGCAGAGCGGGACTAGCGGGGGGGCTATCCCAAGAGACCCAGTACTTC. The chain has TRBV7-2 and TRBJ2-5; the match to TRBD2 covers 16 bases. J was trimmed by 1 base and V by 6 bases; bases with no gene match: 8. Germline assignment: CDR1 SGHTA and CDR2 FQGNSA. This CDR3 has 18 amino acids.